Below, 25 T cell receptor beta chains from the same sample are listed, as sequenced in a study of cytomegalovirus exposure and HLA in healthy donors. The PCR used 60 Vbeta and 13 Jbeta primers. Assay used: immunoSEQ multiplex PCR; TCRdb lists only in-frame clones, some missing. In the table there are roughly 120,000 clones, approximately 80% of which are singletons. Sample: PBMCs. The receptors were sampled from a man aged 40-55 years in good health and CMV-seronegative.

The chain employs TRBV19 and TRBJ2-7, with 10 bases identical to TRBD1. The CDR3 extends over 15 amino acids. Germline CDR1 is LNHDA and CDR2 is SQIVND (reference sequence). The ends lost 5 bases at V and 6 bases at J; junction bases unmatched: 10. The CDR3 protein is CASSPMDRGFLEQYF. In DNA form, the CDR3 reads TGTGCCAGTAGTCCCATGGACAGGGGGTTTCTCGAGCAGTACTTC.

V and J are TRBV18 and TRBJ2-5, with D tentatively TRBD2 (5 bases). CDR3 length: 13 residues. Germline loops: CDR1 KGHSH, CDR2 LQKENI. V lost 3 bases and J 8 bases, leaving 13 bases between the germline ends. CDR3 coding DNA: TGTGCCAGCTCACCCGGTCGGGGTGATACCCAGTACTTC. Its protein product is CASSPGRGDTQYF.

J is TRBJ1-1 and V is TRBV6-1; D perhaps matches TRBD1 (5 bases). Trimming stripped 7 bases from V and 5 bases from J, with 14 bases between. CDR1 and CDR2 from the germline V gene are MNHNS and SASEGT. This CDR3 comprises 13 residues. The CDR3 DNA reads as TGTGCCAGCACCTACATGGGGGGTACTGAAGCTTTCTTT. Translating gives CASTYMGGTEAFF.

This clone was seen more than once but under ten times. The V gene is TRBV19, the J gene TRBJ1-5; no clear D. The CDR3 loop spans 17 amino acids. V lost 7 bases, J lost 2 bases, and 21 bases lay in between. Germline values: CDR1 LNHDA, CDR2 SQIVND (reference sequence). The CDR3 spells CASTLYGTGWGNQPQHF. The CDR3 nucleotides are TGTGCCAGTACCTTATATGGAACGGGATGGGGCAATCAGCCCCAGCATTTT. Variable domain in full (rest from reference TRBV19 and TRBJ1-5): DGGITQSPKYLFRKEGQNVTLSCEQNLNHDAMYWYRQDPGQGLRLIYYSQIVNDFQKGDIAEGYSVSREKKESFPLTVTSAQKNPTAFYLCASTLYGTGWGNQPQHFGDGTRLSIL.

The count of this clone is one. The rearrangement uses TRBV19 and TRBJ2-5; D gene unclear. The end of the DNA is better explained by TRBJ2-7, so the J call may be wrong. The CDR3 contains 15 residues. Per germline, CDR1 LNHDA and CDR2 SQIVND (reference sequence). CDR3 nucleotide sequence: TGTGCCAGTAGCCAAACGGGTCCTCGCTCCTACGAGCAGTACTTC. It translates to CASSQTGPRSYEQYF.

This sequence joins TRBV11-3 and TRBJ2-2, with 9 bases lining up with TRBD1. Germline CDR1 is SGHNT and CDR2 is YENEEA. V dropped 3 bases and J dropped 1; count of bases not matched to a gene: 3. The CDR3 consists of 16 residues. In DNA form, the CDR3 reads TGTGCCAGCAGCTTCGGGACAGGGAAGAACACCGGGGAGCTGTTTTTT. This sequence encodes CASSFGTGKNTGELFF.

V gene TRBV7-6 combines with J gene TRBJ1-2, with 7 bases lining up with TRBD1. The germline V gene encodes CDR1 SGHVS and CDR2 FNYEAQ. The CDR3 is made up of 14 amino acids. The V gene end was trimmed by 5 bases and the J gene end by 2 bases; junction bases not matched to a gene: 5. The CDR3 DNA follows: TGTGCCAGCAGCCCGACGACAGGGAACTATGGCTACACCTTC. Residues: CASSPTTGNYGYTF.

V usage is TRBV19 and J usage is TRBJ1-2; a possible D gene is TRBD1 (6 bases). The germline V gene has CDR1 LNHDA and CDR2 SQIVND (reference sequence). The CDR3 length is 14 residues. The germline V and J ends were trimmed by 0 bases and 5 bases, with 10 bases remaining between them. CDR3 sequence: CASSIDQGKYGYTF. CDR3 DNA: TGTGCCAGTAGTATAGATCAGGGGAAATATGGCTACACCTTC.

Only one count was recorded for this clone. The CDR3 DNA reads as TGCGCCAGCAGCTTGGTCCCAGGGGGCGTAACAAGCTCACCCCTCCACTTT. Protein sequence: CASSLVPGGVTSSPLHF. V and J are TRBV5-1 and TRBJ1-6; TRBD1 matches at 8 bases. From germline, CDR1 is SGHRS and CDR2 YFSETQ. The CDR3 is made up of 17 amino acids. V shed 0 bases, J shed 10 bases, and the junction held 12 bases outside the gene matches.

Details on this clone: A read error may produce the germline difference seen at one junction end. The chain has TRBV25-1 and TRBJ2-5; 7 nucleotides line up with TRBD1. There are 15 residues in the CDR3. Looked up from germline, CDR1 is MGHDK and CDR2 is SYGVNS. CDR3 protein: CASSESDRYQEAQYF. The CDR3 nucleotides are TGTGCCAGCAGTGAATCGGACAGGTACCAAGAGGCCCAGTACTTC.

The CDR3 bases are TGCGCCAGCTACGGACAGGGGGCTTCTCTCGGGGAGCTGTTTTTT. Its protein product is CASYGQGASLGELFF. The chain carries TRBV5-1 and TRBJ2-2; 11 bases map to TRBD1. J was trimmed by 7 bases and V by 7 bases; bases with no gene match: 9. From germline, CDR1 is SGHRS and CDR2 YFSETQ. This CDR3 has 15 residues.

V and J are TRBV9 and TRBJ2-5, with D possibly matching TRBD2 (5 bases). Germline-derived CDR1 and CDR2 are SGDLS and YYNGEE. Trimming stripped 4 bases from V and 7 bases from J, with 17 bases between. The CDR3 sequence is 14 residues long. The CDR3 spells CASSPMTGSGTQYF. In DNA, the CDR3 is TGTGCCAGCAGCCCGATGACGGGATCGGGGACCCAGTACTTC.

The chain joins TRBV7-9 to TRBJ1-3; no reliable D call. This CDR3 contains 18 residues. Trimming took 2 bases from V and 0 from J, leaving 17 bases between them. Germline CDR1 reads SEHNR; CDR2 reads FQNEAQ (reference sequence). The CDR3: CASSLPPSTARSGNTIYF. In DNA form, the CDR3 reads TGTGCCAGCAGCTTACCACCAAGCACAGCCCGCTCTGGAAACACCATATATTTT.

This clone came up once. The chain employs TRBV4-3 and TRBJ1-2; D unclear. CDR1 and CDR2 from the germline V gene are LGHNA and YSLEER. There are 15 residues in the CDR3. The germline V and J ends were trimmed by 0 bases and 5 bases, with 13 bases remaining between them. CDR3 protein: CASSQDIKGGYGYTF. CDR3 DNA sequence: TGCGCCAGCAGCCAAGATATTAAGGGAGGGTATGGCTACACCTTC.

The chain couples TRBV10-3 to TRBJ2-3, with D uncertain. The ends were cut back, 3 bases at V and 0 bases at J, with 7 bases in the middle. The CDR3 is 14 residues long. Germline loops: CDR1 ENHRY, CDR2 SYGVKD. The DNA of the CDR3 is TGTGCCATCAGTGACGGTTCGAGCACAGATACGCAGTATTTT. This translates into CAISDGSSTDTQYF.

This clone appeared a few times. This chain connects TRBV5-1 to TRBJ1-1; 9 nucleotides agree with TRBD1. V lost 5 bases and J lost 5; bases outside the gene matches: 10. Germline CDR1 and CDR2: SGHRS and YFSETQ. The CDR3 totals 15 residues. This chain's CDR3 is CASRIKDRGGTEAFF. DNA of the CDR3: TGCGCCAGCAGGATTAAAGACAGGGGGGGGACTGAAGCTTTCTTT.

The chain joins TRBV15 to TRBJ2-3; TRBD2 agrees at 10 bases. The germline V gene encodes CDR1 LNHNV and CDR2 YYDKDF (reference sequence). The CDR3 runs to 15 residues. After removal of 2 bases from V and 4 bases from J, the junction contained 3 bases not matched to a gene. CDR3 DNA: TGTGCCACCAGCAGATCTAGCGGGAGTTCAGATACGCAGTATTTT. Its protein is CATSRSSGSSDTQYF.

The table lists this clone with a few counts. DNA for the CDR3: TGTGCCAGCAGACCTAGTAGGGCGGGAGGGACTGAAGCTTTCTTT. Its protein is CASRPSRAGGTEAFF. The rearrangement joins TRBV27 to TRBJ1-1; D gene uncertain. V lost 6 bases and J 5 bases, leaving 19 bases between the germline ends. Germline CDR1 MNHEY, CDR2 SMNVEV (reference sequence). The CDR3 is 15 amino acids.

This chain uses TRBV10-3 with TRBJ2-1; D is unresolved. Between the trimmed V and J ends, which lost 4 bases and 1 base, there was a span of 2 bases. Germline V CDR1 and CDR2: ENHRY, SYGVKD. CDR3 length: 12 residues. CDR3 sequence reads: CAISASYNEQFF. Here the CDR3 DNA reads TGTGCCATCAGTGCATCCTACAATGAGCAGTTCTTC.

The chain has TRBV4-3 and TRBJ2-2; 9 nucleotides match TRBD2. The CDR3 extends over 17 amino acids. Germline CDR1 is LGHNA and CDR2 is YSLEER. V trimming: 1 base; J trimming: 5 bases; junction bases outside the gene matches: 8. Here the CDR3 DNA reads TGCGCCAGCAGCCAAGTGTCAGGACTAGCGTTTACCGGGGAGCTGTTTTTT. Amino acid sequence: CASSQVSGLAFTGELFF.

J is TRBJ2-2 and V is TRBV5-1; D uncertain. The germline gives CDR1 SGHRS, CDR2 YFSETQ. The V and J ends lost 1 base and 7 bases respectively, with 17 bases between them. The CDR3 sequence is 16 residues long. CDR3: CASSLFPGGTDGELFF. The CDR3 DNA sequence: TGCGCCAGCAGCTTGTTTCCGGGTGGAACTGACGGGGAGCTGTTTTTT.

The chain employs TRBV9 and TRBJ2-2; the D gene is possibly TRBD1 (6 bases). The germline V and J ends were trimmed by 0 bases and 0 bases, with 6 bases remaining between them. The CDR3 spans 15 residues. From germline, CDR1 is SGDLS and CDR2 YYNGEE. CDR3 residues: CASSVGTANTGELFF. CDR3 nucleotide sequence: TGTGCCAGCAGCGTAGGGACAGCGAACACCGGGGAGCTGTTTTTT. Looking up the rest from reference TRBV9 and TRBJ2-2 gives the full variable domain: DSGVTQTPKHLITATGQRVTLRCSPRSGDLSVYWYQQSLDQGLQFLIQYYNGEERAKGNILERFSAQQFPDLHSELNLSSLELGDSALYFCASSVGTANTGELFFGEGSRLTVL.

This clone was found once. The CDR3 region has the DNA TGTGCCAGCTCACAAGACAGCCGCAACCATGGCTACACCTTC. Encoded protein: CASSQDSRNHGYTF. The V and J genes are TRBV18 and TRBJ1-2; D may be TRBD1 (5 bases). Germline CDR1 and CDR2: KGHSH and LQKENI. This CDR3 is built from 14 residues. Trimming shortened V by 4 bases and J by 6 bases, and 15 bases separated the two germline ends.

This chain joins TRBV2 and TRBJ2-1; perhaps TRBD1 as D (5 bases). Germline V gives CDR1 SNHLY, CDR2 FYNNEI. Trimming stripped 7 bases from V and 8 bases from J, with 12 bases between. There are 12 residues in the CDR3. CDR3 nucleotide sequence: TGTGCCAGCAAAGAAGGGGCAGATGAGCAGTTCTTC. It codes for CASKEGADEQFF. The variable domain in full, completed from reference TRBV2 and TRBJ2-1, reads EPEVTQTPSHQVTQMGQEVILRCVPISNHLYFYWYRQILGQKVEFLVSFYNNEISEKSEIFDDQFSVERPDGSNFTLKIRSTKLEDSAMYFCASKEGADEQFFGPGTRLTVL.

This chain joins TRBV5-4 and TRBJ1-4; D call uncertain. The CDR3 runs 16 residues. The V end was cut by 3 bases, the J end by 3 bases, with 15 bases between. In germline, CDR1 is SGHNT, CDR2 YYREEE (reference sequence). CDR3 coding DNA: TGTGCCAGCAGCTCCGGTCCCAACGGGGCTAATGAAAAACTGTTTTTT. Its translation is CASSSGPNGANEKLFF.